This passage covers 5 T cell receptor beta chains from one sample sequenced in a study of CD4 T cells in relation to SARS-CoV-2 and coronaviruses. Before the COVID-19 pandemic, during about 2010-2018, CD4+ T cells were taken from unexposed donors. Isolation of CD4+ T cells took place after about 10 days in culture. Libraries were prepared by immunoSEQ multiplex PCR; TCRdb keeps only in-frame clonotypes and omits some of them. The table shows about 21,000 clones, with roughly 78% occurring only once. These receptors are not linked to any known antigen. The sample consisted of CD4+ T cells from PBMCs, cultured in vitro. The receptors stem from a human donor in good health.

The chain recombines TRBV28 with TRBJ1-5, with a tentative D call TRBD1 (5 bases). Looked up from germline, CDR1 is MDHEN and CDR2 is SYDVKM. The CDR3 has 13 amino acids. V was cut by 5 bases and J by 11 bases, with 16 bases left in between. CDR3 loop: CASSGRDRGSQHF. The CDR3 DNA reads TGTGCCAGCAGTGGGAGGGACCGGGGTTCCCAGCATTTT.

This chain joins TRBV11-2 and TRBJ2-5, with D possibly matching TRBD2 (6 bases). Trimming stripped 6 bases from V and 5 bases from J, with 10 bases between. Germline V CDR1 and CDR2: SGHAT, FQNNGV. CDR3 length equals 12 residues. The DNA of the CDR3 is TGTGCCAGCAGTACTGGGGGGGAGACCCAGTACTTC. This codes for CASSTGGETQYF.

The chain links TRBV27 to TRBJ1-1, with TRBD1 identical over 9 bases. CDR1 MNHEY and CDR2 SMNVEV come from the germline V gene (reference sequence). This CDR3 is built from 14 residues. J was trimmed by 4 bases and V by 5 bases; bases with no gene match: 5. In nucleotides, the CDR3 is TGTGCCAGCAGTGTACAGGGGGCGAGCACTGAAGCTTTCTTT. Its translation: CASSVQGASTEAFF.

The genes are TRBV7-3 and TRBJ2-3; D perhaps matches TRBD1 (5 bases). The V gene lost 1 base and the J gene lost 5 bases, with 13 bases spanning the gap. Germline V gene lookup returns CDR1 SGHTA and CDR2 FQGTGA. CDR3 length equals 15 residues. The CDR3 loop reads CASSLSTGRVDTQYF. The CDR3 DNA is TGTGCCAGCAGCTTAAGCACAGGAAGGGTAGATACGCAGTATTTT.

The chain has TRBV19 and TRBJ1-6, with D possibly TRBD1 on 5 matching bases. From germline, CDR1 is LNHDA and CDR2 SQIVND (reference sequence). CDR3 length: 14 amino acids. V gave up 6 bases and J gave up 0 bases, with 6 bases separating them. The CDR3 spells CASSGGSYNSPLHF. DNA of the CDR3: TGTGCCAGTAGCGGGGGCTCCTATAATTCACCCCTCCACTTT.